The 20 T cell receptor beta chains in this list originate from one sample, sequenced in a study of blood T cell repertoires in COVID-19. Using immunoSEQ multiplex PCR, the repertoire was profiled, and TCRdb retains in-frame clones only, with some absent. The sample has about 410,000 clones, 86% seen once; the top ten hold roughly 1.4%. Sequencing was carried out using peripheral blood. These receptors were taken from a woman aged 25-40 years with active or convalescent COVID-19.

The chain is built from TRBV2 and TRBJ1-4; 7 bases match TRBD1. Trimming took 6 bases from V and 4 from J; bases not matched to a gene: 11. Per germline, CDR1 SNHLY and CDR2 FYNNEI. The length of the CDR3 is 16 residues. CDR3 loop: CASRPLSGQLNEKLFF. The CDR3 DNA reads as TGTGCCAGCAGGCCCCTATCGGGACAGCTTAATGAAAAACTGTTTTTT. The variable domain in full, with the rest retrieved from reference TRBV2 and TRBJ1-4, is EPEVTQTPSHQVTQMGQEVILRCVPISNHLYFYWYRQILGQKVEFLVSFYNNEISEKSEIFDDQFSVERPDGSNFTLKIRSTKLEDSAMYFCASRPLSGQLNEKLFFGSGTQLSVL.

The chain recombines TRBV11-2 with TRBJ1-1, with a tentative D call TRBD1 (6 bases). Trimming cost V 5 bases and J 4 bases, with 11 bases left between them. Germline V CDR1 and CDR2: SGHAT, FQNNGV. CDR3 length: 13 amino acids. The CDR3 region is CASSAQGSTEAFF. Here the CDR3 DNA reads TGTGCCAGCAGCGCACAGGGATCCACTGAAGCTTTCTTT.

This clone was seen once. The chain combines TRBV6-6 with TRBJ1-6; D is unclear. The length of the CDR3 is 14 residues. Germline assignment: CDR1 MNHNY and CDR2 SVGAGI (reference sequence). Trimming took 2 bases from V and 7 from J, leaving 9 bases between them. CDR3 region: CASSYDQKNSPLHF. CDR3 sequence (DNA): TGTGCCAGCAGTTACGATCAGAAAAATTCACCCCTCCACTTT.

This clone was seen only once. This rearrangement joins TRBV30 to TRBJ2-1; maybe TRBD2 (6 bases). This CDR3 contains 14 residues. Germline CDR1 and CDR2: GTSNPN and SVGIG (reference sequence). Trimming took off 4 bases at V and 6 bases at J, with 16 bases between the two ends. CDR3 DNA: TGTGCCTGGAAAAGATTAGCGGTATTCAATGAGCAGTTCTTC. Translated: CAWKRLAVFNEQFF. The entire variable domain, with the rest obtained from reference TRBV30 and TRBJ2-1, is as follows: SQTIHQWPATLVQPVGSPLSLECTVEGTSNPNLYWYRQAAGRGLQLLFYSVGIGQISSEVPQNLSASRPQDRQFILSSKKLLLSDSGFYLCAWKRLAVFNEQFFGPGTRLTVL.

This clone came up a few times. The rearrangement uses TRBV19 and TRBJ1-2; TRBD1 might be the D (6 bases). Germline CDR1 and CDR2: LNHDA and SQIVND (reference sequence). The CDR3 totals 15 residues. V was trimmed by 3 bases and J by 6 bases, leaving 17 bases between them. The CDR3 sequence is CASSIPGTRGHGYTF. The CDR3 bases are TGTGCCAGTAGTATTCCCGGGACAAGGGGCCATGGCTACACCTTC.

The CDR3 loop is CASSLQVLPTYEQYF. The CDR3 DNA is TGCGCCAGCAGCTTGCAGGTCCTCCCTACCTACGAGCAGTACTTC. The genes are TRBV5-1 and TRBJ2-7, with D hard to call. Germline loops: CDR1 SGHRS, CDR2 YFSETQ. This CDR3 spans 15 amino acids. Trimming took off 1 base at V and 2 bases at J, with 13 bases between the two ends. Combining the CDR3 with reference TRBV5-1 and TRBJ2-7 gives the whole variable domain KAGVTQTPRYLIKTRGQQVTLSCSPISGHRSVSWYQQTPGQGLQFLFEYFSETQRNKGNFPGRFSGRQFSNSRSEMNVSTLELGDSALYLCASSLQVLPTYEQYFGPGTRLTVT.

CDR3 region: CASSLVWGLAGGDYNEQFF. The CDR3 coding sequence is TGTGCCAGCAGCTTAGTCTGGGGACTAGCGGGGGGGGACTACAATGAGCAGTTCTTC. The chain links TRBV11-2 to TRBJ2-1, with 16 nucleotides matching TRBD2. The CDR3 loop spans 19 amino acids. Germline CDR1 is SGHAT and CDR2 is FQNNGV. Trimming took 1 base from V and 3 from J; bases not matched to a gene: 6. Full variable domain (missing parts from reference TRBV11-2 and TRBJ2-1): EAGVAQSPRYKIIEKRQSVAFWCNPISGHATLYWYQQILGQGPKLLIQFQNNGVVDDSQLPKDRFSAERLKGVDSTLKIQPAKLEDSAVYLCASSLVWGLAGGDYNEQFFGPGTRLTVL.

The chain couples TRBV11-2 to TRBJ1-1; the match to TRBD1 covers 7 bases. Germline trimming cut 4 bases from V and 2 bases from J; bases unmatched to any gene: 10. This CDR3 is built from 16 residues. Germline V gives CDR1 SGHAT, CDR2 FQNNGV. CDR3 in amino acids: CASSSLLDRINTEAFF. Here the CDR3 DNA reads TGTGCCAGCAGCTCCCTTTTGGACAGGATCAACACTGAAGCTTTCTTT.

The J gene is TRBJ2-5, the V gene TRBV6-1; 8 nucleotides line up with TRBD1. V lost 2 bases, J lost 5 bases, and 4 bases stayed unmatched. CDR1 is MNHNS, CDR2 SASEGT, per germline. The CDR3 runs 14 residues. This chain's CDR3 is CASSEQGAGETQYF. Written as DNA, the CDR3 is TGTGCCAGCAGTGAACAGGGGGCGGGGGAGACCCAGTACTTC.

The chain employs TRBV27 and TRBJ2-5; TRBD1 matches at 9 bases. The CDR3 is 15 residues long. The trim removed 4 bases at V and 4 bases at J, leaving 7 bases unmatched. Germline V gives CDR1 MNHEY, CDR2 SMNVEV (reference sequence). CDR3 in DNA: TGTGCCAGCAGTTCAGGGACAGGGTGGGGAGAGACCCAGTACTTC. Translating it yields CASSSGTGWGETQYF.

This chain joins TRBV5-4 and TRBJ1-1, with TRBD1 matching over 7 bases. The CDR3 is 14 amino acids. J gave up 2 bases and V 5 bases, and 6 bases lay outside the gene matches. Germline CDR1 reads SGHNT; CDR2 reads YYREEE (reference sequence). The CDR3 sequence is CASRPDRSNTEAFF. The DNA for the CDR3 is TGTGCCAGCAGGCCGGACAGGAGTAACACTGAAGCTTTCTTT.

The genes are TRBV11-2 and TRBJ2-1; 9 bases match TRBD2. Germline loops: CDR1 SGHAT, CDR2 FQNNGV. The ends lost 3 bases at V and 2 bases at J; junction bases unmatched: 5. CDR3 length: 16 residues. Written as DNA, the CDR3 is TGTGCCAGCAGCTTCCCGACTAGCGGAACCTACAATGAGCAGTTCTTC. Translated: CASSFPTSGTYNEQFF.

CDR3 amino acids: CSIRRQGLHGYTF. The CDR3 nucleotides read TGCAGCATACGCCGACAGGGTCTCCATGGCTACACCTTC. The chain combines TRBV29-1 with TRBJ1-2; 7 nucleotides align to TRBD1. The junction had 12 bases not matched to a gene; V was cut back by 8 bases and J by 6 bases. This CDR3 has 13 amino acids. CDR1 and CDR2 (germline): SQVTM, ANQGSEA.

This clone was seen once. The V call is TRBV2, the J call TRBJ1-3; D perhaps matches TRBD1 (5 bases). V was clipped by 5 bases and J by 0 bases, with 11 bases between them. Per the germline V gene, CDR1 is SNHLY and CDR2 is FYNNEI. The CDR3 extends over 15 amino acids. As DNA, the CDR3 is TGTGCCAGCAGTAAGGACATAAGCTCTGGAAACACCATATATTTT. Protein sequence: CASSKDISSGNTIYF.

The chain recombines TRBV11-2 with TRBJ2-3; D is uncertain. Germline CDR1 and CDR2: SGHAT and FQNNGV. The CDR3 is 17 residues long. With 4 bases removed from V and 0 bases from J, the gap between germline ends came to 17 bases. Written as DNA, the CDR3 is TGTGCCAGCAGCTCGGTTTTTGATCCCTCTAGCACAGATACGCAGTATTTT. This codes for CASSSVFDPSSTDTQYF. The variable domain in full, completed from reference TRBV11-2 and TRBJ2-3, reads EAGVAQSPRYKIIEKRQSVAFWCNPISGHATLYWYQQILGQGPKLLIQFQNNGVVDDSQLPKDRFSAERLKGVDSTLKIQPAKLEDSAVYLCASSSVFDPSSTDTQYFGPGTRLTVL.

The chain uses TRBV5-1 and TRBJ2-2, with no clear D. CDR3 length: 12 amino acids. Looked up from germline, CDR1 is SGHRS and CDR2 is YFSETQ. With 5 bases removed from V and 5 bases from J, the gap between germline ends came to 7 bases. This CDR3 reads CASSMSTGELFF. The CDR3 DNA sequence: TGCGCCAGCAGTATGTCGACCGGGGAGCTGTTTTTT.

The rearrangement uses TRBV6-5 and TRBJ1-2; 7 nucleotides match TRBD1. The V and J ends lost 10 bases and 2 bases, in that order; junction bases with no gene match: 7. There are 13 residues in the CDR3. The germline V gene has CDR1 MNHEY and CDR2 SVGAGI. As DNA, the CDR3 is TGTGCCACCGGTGGGACAGCCAACTATGGCTACACCTTC. It codes for CATGGTANYGYTF.

This rearrangement joins TRBV12-3 or TRBV12-4 to TRBJ1-2; D is unclear. Trimming shortened V by 4 bases and J by 2 bases, and 5 bases separated the two germline ends. The CDR3 loop spans 12 amino acids. The CDR3 DNA reads as TGTGCCAGCAGTTGGCAGAACTATGGCTACACCTTC. Protein sequence: CASSWQNYGYTF.

The chain employs TRBV4-2 and TRBJ2-1; TRBD2 matches 12 bases. V trimming: 2 bases; J trimming: 6 bases; junction bases outside the gene matches: 5. Germline V gene data show CDR1 as LGHNA and CDR2 as YNFKEQ. This CDR3 is 16 amino acids long. Here the CDR3 DNA reads TGTGCCAGCAGCCAACTAGCGGGGGGGCTCTCCAATGAGCAGTTCTTC. Translated, it gives CASSQLAGGLSNEQFF.

The genes are TRBV5-6 and TRBJ1-6; 7 nucleotides align to TRBD1. CDR3 length: 16 amino acids. Germline values: CDR1 SGHDT, CDR2 YYEEEE. V dropped 5 bases and J dropped 8; count of bases not matched to a gene: 13. In DNA form, the CDR3 reads TGTGCCAGCAGTCTCAGCGCACAGGGGACGGATTCACCCCTCCACTTT. This codes for CASSLSAQGTDSPLHF.